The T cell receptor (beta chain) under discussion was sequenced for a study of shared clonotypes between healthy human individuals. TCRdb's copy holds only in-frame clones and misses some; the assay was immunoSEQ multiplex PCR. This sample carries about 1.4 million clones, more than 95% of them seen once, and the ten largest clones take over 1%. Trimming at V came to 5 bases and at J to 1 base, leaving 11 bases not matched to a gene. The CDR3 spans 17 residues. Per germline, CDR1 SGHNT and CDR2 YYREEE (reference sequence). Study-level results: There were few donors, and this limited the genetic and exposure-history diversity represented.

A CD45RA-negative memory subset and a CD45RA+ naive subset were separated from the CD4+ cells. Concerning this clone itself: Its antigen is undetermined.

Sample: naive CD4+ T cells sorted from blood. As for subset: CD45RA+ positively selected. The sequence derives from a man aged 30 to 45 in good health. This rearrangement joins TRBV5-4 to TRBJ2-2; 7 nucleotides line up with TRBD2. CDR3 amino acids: CASSPDTSAWNTGELFF. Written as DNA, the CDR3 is TGTGCCAGCAGTCCCGACACTAGCGCCTGGAACACCGGGGAGCTGTTTTTT.